Listed below are T cell receptor beta chains from one sample, sequenced in a study of T cells in Graves' hyperthyroidism and ophthalmopathy. In TCRdb, the multiplex PCR reads were re-called with MiXCR into one record per CDR3 protein. The table records approximately 530,000 distinct CDR3 sequences, approximately 15% of them present only once. Source material: blood. The source is a woman under 30 with Graves' hyperthyroidism. CDR3s include the opening cysteine and the closing phenylalanine or tryptophan. A D gene is named only where the DNA matches it firmly. Where a row states a size, it is once, few, many or the class of an expanded clone; other rows omit it.

j_call clone_size v_call d_call cdr3_nt cdr3_aa
TRBJ2-5 . TRBV29-1 . TGCAGCGTTGAACCCAGGGGGACCCAGTACTTC CSVEPRGTQYF
TRBJ2-7 few TRBV20-1 . TGCAGTGCTAGTTTGTTCCCCCGATACGAGCAGTACTTC CSASLFPRYEQYF
TRBJ2-7 many TRBV28 . TGTGCCAGCAGTTTAAGCCAGGCTCGGACCTACGAGCAGTACTTC CASSLSQARTYEQYF
TRBJ2-7 . TRBV7-2 . TGTGCCAGCAGATTGACAGGAACCGGCTCCTACGAGCAGTACTTC CASRLTGTGSYEQYF
TRBJ2-3 . TRBV29-1 . TGCAGCGCCGCGGCGGGTACGCAGTATTTT CSAAAGTQYF
TRBJ1-5 . TRBV6-5 . TGTGCCAGCAGTTACAATATGGGTAGCAATCAGCCCCAGCATTTT CASSYNMGSNQPQHF
TRBJ1-6 . TRBV12-3/TRBV12-4 . TGTGCCAGCAGTTTCGGGAGCTCCTATAATTCACCCCTCCAGTTT CASSFGSSYNSPLQF
TRBJ2-1 many TRBV6-2/TRBV6-3 TRBD2 TGTGCCAGCAGTTATGGTTGGTTAGCGGGGGATGAGCAGTTCTTC CASSYGWLAGDEQFF
TRBJ1-5 many TRBV24-1 . TGTGCCACCAGTGATTCGGTTCAGCTTAATCAGCCCCAGCATTTT CATSDSVQLNQPQHF
TRBJ2-7 . TRBV30 TRBD1 TGTGCCTGGAAGGGGTCAGGGGGCGCGGACGAGCAGTACTTC CAWKGSGGADEQYF
TRBJ2-5 few TRBV7-6 TRBD2 TGTGCCAGCAGCTTAGAAAGCGGGAGTGGGCTTAGGACCCAGTACTTC CASSLESGSGLRTQYF
TRBJ2-6 few TRBV9 . TGTGCCAGCAGCGTAGCTGGGGGCTCTGGGGCCAACGTCCTGACTTTC CASSVAGGSGANVLTF
TRBJ1-2 many TRBV18 . TGTGCCAGCTCACCACTCAGTAACTATGGCTACACCTTC CASSPLSNYGYTF
TRBJ2-1 . TRBV12-3/TRBV12-4 TRBD1 TGTGCCAGCAGTGAGACAGGGGGTTTCTACGAGCAGTTCTTC CASSETGGFYEQFF
TRBJ1-6 . TRBV19 . TGTGCCAGTAGTATCGGATCAGGGGTAGATTCACCCCTCCACTTT CASSIGSGVDSPLHF
TRBJ1-6 . TRBV10-3 . TGTGCCATCAGTGTCACGCAGAGGCATAATTCACCCCTCCACTTT CAISVTQRHNSPLHF
TRBJ2-1 many TRBV2 TRBD2 TGTGCCAGCGAGGGACTAGCGGGAATATTCTCCTACAATGAGCAGTTCTTC CASEGLAGIFSYNEQFF
TRBJ1-5 . TRBV19 TRBD1 TGTGCCACCGAGGACAGGAATCAGCCCCAGCATTTT CATEDRNQPQHF
TRBJ2-3 . TRBV12-3/TRBV12-4 . TGTGCCAGCAGGTCGAACAGGGCAGATACGCAGTATTTT CASRSNRADTQYF
TRBJ1-1 few TRBV20-1 . TGCAGTGCTAGCCCCCCCGGCAGGGGAACTGAAGCTTTCTTT CSASPPGRGTEAFF
TRBJ2-1 many TRBV27 . TGTGCCAGCAGTTTACGGGGGGCGCGCAATGAGCAGTTCTTC CASSLRGARNEQFF
TRBJ2-7 many TRBV12-3/TRBV12-4 TRBD2 TGTGCCAGCAATCCTAGCGGGAGGGACTCCTACGAGCAGTACTTC CASNPSGRDSYEQYF
TRBJ2-1 many TRBV5-8 . TGTGCCAGCAGCGACGACAGGGAGGATTACAATGAGCAGTTCTTC CASSDDREDYNEQFF
TRBJ2-7 many TRBV2 . TGTGCCAGCGGAAACTACGAGCAGTACTTC CASGNYEQYF
TRBJ2-1 . TRBV5-4 TRBD2 TGTGCCGTCAAAAGCGGGACTAGCTTAGATGAGCAGTTCTTC CAVKSGTSLDEQFF
TRBJ2-3 few TRBV5-1 TRBD1 TGCGCCAGCAGCCCAGACAGGGCGAGAGATACGCAGTATTTT CASSPDRARDTQYF
TRBJ2-1 many TRBV5-1 . TGCGCCAGCAGCTGGGTAGTACGCAATGAGCAGTTCTTC CASSWVVRNEQFF
TRBJ2-7 many TRBV2 . TGTGCCAGCAGCCCCTACGAGCAGTACTTC CASSPYEQYF
TRBJ2-7 few TRBV5-1 TRBD2 TGCGCCAGCAGCTTGGTCGGGGGGGTCTACGAGCAGTACTTC CASSLVGGVYEQYF
TRBJ1-1 . TRBV5-1 . TGCGCCAGCAGCTGGGGGACACAGAACACTGAAGCTTTCTTT CASSWGTQNTEAFF
TRBJ2-3 few TRBV11-2 . TGTGCCAGCAGCAGGGGTGGGGACACAGATACGCAGTATTTT CASSRGGDTDTQYF
TRBJ1-6 . TRBV10-3 TRBD1 TGTGCCATCAGTGAGGGACAGGGGGGATCACCCCTCCACTTT CAISEGQGGSPLHF
TRBJ2-7 many TRBV12-3/TRBV12-4 TRBD1 TGTGCCAGCAGTGAGACAGGGCAAACTCCGGGCGAGCAGTACTTC CASSETGQTPGEQYF
TRBJ1-5 . TRBV12-3/TRBV12-4 . TGTGCCAGCAGTCCGCAGGGGTTTCAGCCCCAGCATTTT CASSPQGFQPQHF
TRBJ2-4 once TRBV6-9 TRBD1 TGTGCCAGCAGTTACTCGAAAGGGGACAGGGACATTCAGTACTTC CASSYSKGDRDIQYF
TRBJ2-1 . TRBV27 TRBD2 TGTGCCAGCAGTTTAGAGTTTGCGACTAGCGGGAGGGCAAAGTTCTTC CASSLEFATSGRAKFF
TRBJ1-1 many TRBV2 TRBD1 TGTGCCAGCAAAAACAGGGGTTACGACACTGAAGCTTTCTTT CASKNRGYDTEAFF
TRBJ1-1 . TRBV29-1 . TGCAGCGATAGTAGATTTGAAGCTTTCTTT CSDSRFEAFF
TRBJ1-6 . TRBV19 . TGTGCCAGTAGTATTGGGCAGGGACCACCCCTCCACTTT CASSIGQGPPLHF
TRBJ1-1 many TRBV11-2 . TGTGCCAGCAGCTTTGACACTATGAACACTGAAGCTTTCTTT CASSFDTMNTEAFF
TRBJ1-5 few TRBV7-9 . TGTGCCAGCAGCTTAGGGTACGCTCAGCCCCAGCATTTT CASSLGYAQPQHF
TRBJ2-3 . TRBV25-1 . TGTGCCAGCAGTGATGTAGATACGCAGTATTTT CASSDVDTQYF